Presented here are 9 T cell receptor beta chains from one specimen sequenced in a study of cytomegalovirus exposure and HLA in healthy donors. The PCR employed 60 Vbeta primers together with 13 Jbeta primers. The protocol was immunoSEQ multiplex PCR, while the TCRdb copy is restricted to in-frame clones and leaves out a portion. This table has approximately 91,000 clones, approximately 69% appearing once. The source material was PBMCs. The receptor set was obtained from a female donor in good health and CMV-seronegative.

CDR3: CASSRRTSEGGEQFF. The CDR3 DNA reads as TGCGCCAGCAGCCGCCGGACTAGCGAGGGTGGGGAGCAGTTCTTC. The genes are TRBV5-1 and TRBJ2-1, with TRBD2 identical over 9 bases. CDR1 SGHRS and CDR2 YFSETQ come from the germline V gene. The CDR3 consists of 15 residues. Trimming took 4 bases from V and 10 from J; bases not matched to a gene: 12. Supplemented by reference TRBV5-1 and TRBJ2-1, the full variable domain reads KAGVTQTPRYLIKTRGQQVTLSCSPISGHRSVSWYQQTPGQGLQFLFEYFSETQRNKGNFPGRFSGRQFSNSRSEMNVSTLELGDSALYLCASSRRTSEGGEQFFGPGTRLTVL.

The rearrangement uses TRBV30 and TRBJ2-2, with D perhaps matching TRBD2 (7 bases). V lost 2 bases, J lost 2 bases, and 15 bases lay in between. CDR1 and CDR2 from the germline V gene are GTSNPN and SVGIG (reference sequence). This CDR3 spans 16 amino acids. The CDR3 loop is CAWSPDSGTNTGELFF. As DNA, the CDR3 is TGTGCCTGGAGTCCGGACAGCGGGACTAACACCGGGGAGCTGTTTTTT.

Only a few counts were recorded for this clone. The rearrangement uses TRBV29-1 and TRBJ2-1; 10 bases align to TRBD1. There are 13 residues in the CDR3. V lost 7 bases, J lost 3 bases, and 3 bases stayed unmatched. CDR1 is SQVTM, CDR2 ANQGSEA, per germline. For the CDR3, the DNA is TGCAGCGCCGGGGACAGGGGCTACAATGAGCAGTTCTTC. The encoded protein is CSAGDRGYNEQFF.

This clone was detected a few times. CDR3: CSVEGSGVVEQYF. The CDR3 nucleotides read TGCAGCGTTGAAGGTAGCGGTGTAGTCGAGCAGTACTTC. V usage is TRBV29-1 and J usage is TRBJ2-7; D is perhaps TRBD2 (6 bases). V dropped 1 base and J dropped 6 bases, with 13 bases sitting between them. Germline CDR1 SQVTM, CDR2 ANQGSEA. The CDR3 length is 13 residues.

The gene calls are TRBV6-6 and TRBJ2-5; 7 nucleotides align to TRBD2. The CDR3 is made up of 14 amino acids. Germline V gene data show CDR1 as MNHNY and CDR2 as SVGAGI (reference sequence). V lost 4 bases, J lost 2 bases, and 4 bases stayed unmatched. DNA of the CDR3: TGTGCCAGCAGTTCTGGGGGGGGGCAAGAGACCCAGTACTTC. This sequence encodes CASSSGGGQETQYF.

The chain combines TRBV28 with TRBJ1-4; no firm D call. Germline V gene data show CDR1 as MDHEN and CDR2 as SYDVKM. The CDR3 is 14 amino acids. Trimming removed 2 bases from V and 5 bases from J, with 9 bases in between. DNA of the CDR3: TGTGCCAGCAGTTTAGCCACCAGGAATGAAAAACTGTTTTTT. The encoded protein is CASSLATRNEKLFF.

The CDR3 bases are TGTGCCAGCAGCTTGGGTAGCGCGTTCTCTGGAAACACCATATATTTT. This translates into CASSLGSAFSGNTIYF. The chain is built from TRBV5-6 and TRBJ1-3; D gene ambiguous. The ends were cut back, 0 bases at V and 0 bases at J, with 10 bases in the middle. The CDR3 extends over 16 amino acids. Germline V gene lookup returns CDR1 SGHDT and CDR2 YYEEEE.

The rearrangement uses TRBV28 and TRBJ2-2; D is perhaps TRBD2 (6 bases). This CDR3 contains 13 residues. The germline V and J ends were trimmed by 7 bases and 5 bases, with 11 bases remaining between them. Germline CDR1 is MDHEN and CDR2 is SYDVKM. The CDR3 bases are TGTGCCAGCATTAGAAGCGGGACCGGGGAGCTGTTTTTT. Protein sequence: CASIRSGTGELFF.

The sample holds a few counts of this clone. CDR3 DNA sequence: TGTGCCGGCCGCGAGGGGGCACGTCGAGGTAGTGAAAAACTGTTTTTT. This sequence encodes CAGREGARRGSEKLFF. The chain employs TRBV25-1 and TRBJ1-4; 7 bases line up with TRBD1. V was clipped by 11 bases and J by 7 bases; unmatched bases: 19. Germline V gene lookup returns CDR1 MGHDK and CDR2 SYGVNS. The CDR3 sequence is 16 residues long. The entire variable domain, with the rest obtained from reference TRBV25-1 and TRBJ1-4, is as follows: EADIYQTPRYLVIGTGKKITLECSQTMGHDKMYWYQQDPGMELHLIHYSYGVNSTEKGDLSSESTVSRIRTEHFPLTLESARPSHTSQYLCAGREGARRGSEKLFFGSGTQLSVL.